Presented here are 26 T cell receptor beta chains from one specimen sequenced in a study of Ad26.COV2.S vaccination and SARS-CoV-2 variants. TCRdb's table, derived via immunoSEQ multiplex PCR, lists solely in-frame clones and lacks some. Of about 420,000 clones in the sample, more than 75% were seen once. The sample's treatment: 15 to 20 received Ad26.COV2.S at low or high dose, single or two shots; 5 received placebo; per-sample allocation not given. Specimen acquisition occurred on day 63 following the initial vaccine or placebo injection. The sample consisted of peripheral blood, taken in a trial of Ad26.COV2.S vaccine versus placebo. These receptors were taken from a person aged 18-60 years who received the Ad26.COV2.S COVID-19 vaccine or a placebo.

This sequence joins TRBV6-2 or TRBV6-3 and TRBJ1-2; D might be TRBD1 (6 bases). The germline CDR1 and CDR2 sequences are MNHEY and SVGEGT. The V and J ends lost 2 bases and 4 bases respectively, with 14 bases between them. The CDR3 has 15 amino acids. CDR3 DNA: TGTGCCAGCAGTTACGTGGAGGGGGGCATCTATGGCTACACCTTC. Translated: CASSYVEGGIYGYTF.

This clone was observed once. V is TRBV11-3 and J is TRBJ2-5; TRBD2 might be the D (5 bases). Germline CDR1 is SGHNT and CDR2 is YENEEA. The germline V and J ends were trimmed by 0 bases and 2 bases, with 10 bases remaining between them. The CDR3 contains 15 residues. CDR3 nucleotides: TGTGCCAGCAGCTTAGATGGCAGCGGACAAGAGACCCAGTACTTC. Its translation: CASSLDGSGQETQYF.

The chain is built from TRBV19 and TRBJ2-7, with 7 bases matching TRBD2. Trimming at V came to 5 bases and at J to 0 bases, leaving 7 bases not matched to a gene. Per germline, CDR1 LNHDA and CDR2 SQIVND (reference sequence). The length of the CDR3 is 15 residues. The CDR3 sequence is CASSSQRGLSYEQYF. CDR3 bases: TGTGCCAGTAGTTCCCAGCGGGGTCTCTCCTACGAGCAGTACTTC.

This clone was recorded a few times. This chain connects TRBV6-1 to TRBJ1-6, with 7 bases matching TRBD1. The CDR3 has 16 residues. Germline V gene sequence: CDR1 MNHNS, CDR2 SASEGT. Trimming cost V 4 bases and J 7 bases; bases outside gene matches: 10. CDR3 DNA: TGTGCCAGCAGTGGACCGACAGGGTTATGGAATTCACCCCTCCACTTT. Amino acids: CASSGPTGLWNSPLHF.

The V and J genes are TRBV24-1 and TRBJ2-1; D may be TRBD1 or TRBD2 (5 bases each). V was pared by 3 bases and J by 2 bases, with 10 bases between. Germline values: CDR1 KGHDR, CDR2 SFDVKD. The CDR3 loop spans 15 amino acids. The CDR3 nucleotides read TGTGCCACCAGTGATAAGCAGGGACCCTACAATGAGCAGTTCTTC. It encodes CATSDKQGPYNEQFF.

The rearrangement links TRBV9 to TRBJ2-3; TRBD2 aligns across 7 bases. The CDR3 is made up of 15 amino acids. V lost 2 bases, J lost 5 bases, and 8 bases stayed unmatched. Germline-derived CDR1 and CDR2 are SGDLS and YYNGEE. The CDR3 protein is CASSVSGGELDTQYF. CDR3 DNA: TGTGCCAGCAGCGTTTCGGGGGGTGAATTAGATACGCAGTATTTT.

This clone was recorded only once. V is TRBV4-1 and J is TRBJ1-2; no clear D gene. The CDR3 consists of 12 residues. The germline V and J ends were trimmed by 5 bases and 1 base, with 5 bases remaining between them. The germline CDR1 and CDR2 sequences are MGHRA and YSYEKL. DNA of the CDR3: TGCGCCAGCAGCTTTGGTAACTATGGCTACACCTTC. Translated: CASSFGNYGYTF.

V and J are TRBV3-1 (or the pseudogene TRBV3-2) and TRBJ1-1; TRBD1 matches at 7 bases. V shed 7 bases and J 3 bases; nucleotides not matched to a gene: 8. CDR3 length equals 14 residues. Per germline, CDR1 LGHDT and CDR2 YNNKEL (reference sequence). CDR3 loop: CASTATGLDTEAFF. CDR3 DNA sequence: TGTGCCAGCACCGCGACAGGGCTGGACACTGAAGCTTTCTTT.

This clone was picked up one time. The rearrangement links TRBV5-5 to TRBJ2-7; no definite D call. CDR1 and CDR2 (germline): SGHKS, YYEKEE (reference sequence). CDR3 size: 15 residues. The ends were cut back, 0 bases at V and 2 bases at J, with 12 bases in the middle. As DNA, the CDR3 is TGTGCCAGCAGCTTGGTGGCAGGCTGGACCTACGAGCAGTACTTC. The encoded protein is CASSLVAGWTYEQYF.

This chain connects TRBV27 to TRBJ2-3, with 9 bases fitting TRBD2. Trimming at V came to 4 bases and at J to 7 bases, leaving 3 bases not matched to a gene. The germline V gene has CDR1 MNHEY and CDR2 SMNVEV (reference sequence). The CDR3 is 13 residues long. In nucleotides, the CDR3 is TGTGCCAGCAGTTCTAGCGGGGAATATACGCAGTATTTT. As protein: CASSSSGEYTQYF.

J is TRBJ2-4 and V is TRBV9, with TRBD2 matching over 14 bases. In germline, CDR1 is SGDLS, CDR2 YYNGEE. The CDR3 is 16 residues long. Unmatched junction bases numbered 5, after V lost 3 bases and J lost 6 bases. The CDR3 loop is CASSAGTSGGRNIQYF. DNA for the CDR3: TGTGCCAGCAGCGCAGGGACTAGCGGGGGCCGAAACATTCAGTACTTC.

This clone was counted a single time. The gene calls are TRBV12-3 or TRBV12-4 and TRBJ2-1, with D unresolved. The CDR3 consists of 12 residues. Deletions cut 3 bases from V and 6 bases from J, with 6 bases between. The CDR3: CASSFRRNEQFF. DNA for the CDR3: TGTGCCAGCAGTTTTCGACGCAATGAGCAGTTCTTC.

In its sample, this clone was seen a few times. The chain combines TRBV6-5 with TRBJ2-7; no reliable D call. The CDR3 covers 12 residues. Germline CDR1 is MNHEY and CDR2 is SVGAGI. V was trimmed by 0 bases and J by 6 bases, leaving 6 bases between them. The CDR3 bases are TGTGCCAGCAGTTACTCTTCGAGCGAGCAGTACTTC. It is translated as CASSYSSSEQYF.

The chain couples TRBV2 to TRBJ2-1; 8 bases map to TRBD2. Germline values: CDR1 SNHLY, CDR2 FYNNEI. V shed 3 bases, J shed 13 bases, and the junction held 8 bases outside the gene matches. This CDR3 contains 13 residues. The chain's CDR3 is CASSEDSGGHQFF. The CDR3, as DNA: TGTGCCAGCAGTGAGGACAGCGGGGGACACCAGTTCTTC.

V usage is TRBV10-3 and J usage is TRBJ2-5; D might be TRBD2 (5 bases). The CDR3 totals 11 residues. Trimming pared 4 bases from V and 5 bases from J, leaving 5 bases between. The germline V gene encodes CDR1 ENHRY and CDR2 SYGVKD. CDR3 region: CAISGGETQYF. CDR3 DNA sequence: TGTGCCATCAGTGGAGGGGAGACCCAGTACTTC.

This chain connects TRBV2 to TRBJ2-3; D remains ambiguous. V lost 7 bases to trimming and J lost 0 bases, with 17 bases between them. The CDR3 has 16 amino acids. In germline, CDR1 is SNHLY, CDR2 FYNNEI. For the CDR3, the DNA is TGTGCCAGCATTGGGGATCTCCCTTCTAGCACAGATACGCAGTATTTT. Translated: CASIGDLPSSTDTQYF.

This clone came up a few times. At the DNA level, this CDR3 is encoded by other sequences in the same sample as well. The chain has TRBV9 and TRBJ1-1; a possible D gene is TRBD1 (5 bases). V lost 0 bases, J lost 0 bases, and 6 bases lay in between. Per the germline V gene, CDR1 is SGDLS and CDR2 is YYNGEE. CDR3 length: 14 residues. CDR3: CASSVGQMNTEAFF. The CDR3 region has the DNA TGTGCCAGCAGCGTAGGACAGATGAACACTGAAGCTTTCTTT.

V is TRBV28 and J is TRBJ2-7; D remains ambiguous. The CDR3 spans 12 residues. Trimming removed 5 bases at V and 5 bases at J, with 10 bases between. Germline V gene sequence: CDR1 MDHEN, CDR2 SYDVKM. The CDR3 sequence: CASSGVRDEQYF. The CDR3 bases are TGTGCCAGCAGTGGGGTTAGGGACGAGCAGTACTTC. Filled out from reference TRBV28 and TRBJ2-7, the complete variable domain reads DVKVTQSSRYLVKRTGEKVFLECVQDMDHENMFWYRQDPGLGLRLIYFSYDVKMKEKGDIPEGYSVSREKKERFSLILESASTNQTSMYLCASSGVRDEQYFGPGTRLTVT.

This clone was counted once. The chain has TRBV18 and TRBJ2-7; TRBD1 matches 10 bases. The CDR3 spans 14 residues. The germline gives CDR1 KGHSH, CDR2 LQKENI. With 3 bases clipped from V and 5 bases from J, the junction kept 4 bases outside the gene matches. This CDR3 is CASSPTGGRDEQYF. The CDR3 bases are TGTGCCAGCTCACCGACAGGGGGCCGGGACGAGCAGTACTTC. The entire variable domain, with the rest obtained from reference TRBV18 and TRBJ2-7, is as follows: NAGVMQNPRHLVRRRGQEARLRCSPMKGHSHVYWYRQLPEEGLKFMVYLQKENIIDESGMPKERFSAEFPKEGPSILRIQQVVRGDSAAYFCASSPTGGRDEQYFGPGTRLTVT.

Concerning this clone: The same CDR3 also results from other DNA sequences found in this sample. The rearrangement uses TRBV13 and TRBJ2-2; 7 bases map to TRBD1. The germline V gene has CDR1 PRHDT and CDR2 FYEKMQ (reference sequence). The CDR3 spans 15 residues. With V trimmed by 3 bases and J by 0 bases, 1 base remained unmatched. The CDR3 sequence: CASSLGQTNTGELFF. DNA of the CDR3: TGTGCCAGCAGCTTGGGACAGACGAACACCGGGGAGCTGTTTTTT.

The chain uses TRBV6-2 or TRBV6-3 and TRBJ2-3, with TRBD2 matching over 11 bases. The CDR3 is made up of 18 amino acids. The V gene's germline CDR1 is MNHEY and CDR2 SVGEGT. V dropped 2 bases and J dropped 1; count of bases not matched to a gene: 8. The CDR3 DNA reads TGTGCCAGCAGTTACGGGGTAGCGGGGGGGCCTGGCACAGATACGCAGTATTTT. Translating it yields CASSYGVAGGPGTDTQYF.

This sequence joins TRBV7-9 and TRBJ2-3; 11 nucleotides agree with TRBD2. Germline-derived CDR1 and CDR2 are SEHNR and FQNEAQ (reference sequence). This CDR3 contains 16 residues. The V and J ends lost 5 bases and 3 bases, in that order; junction bases with no gene match: 7. This CDR3 reads CASSLTASGGTDTQYF. CDR3 nucleotides: TGTGCCAGCAGCCTAACGGCTAGCGGGGGGACAGATACGCAGTATTTT.

This chain uses TRBV9 with TRBJ1-2; D call uncertain. Germline assignment: CDR1 SGDLS and CDR2 YYNGEE. This CDR3 region has 13 residues. V lost 0 bases to trimming and J lost 4 bases, with 7 bases between them. CDR3 nucleotide sequence: TGTGCCAGCAGCGTAGGGTCAGCCTATGGCTACACCTTC. Amino acids: CASSVGSAYGYTF.

V is TRBV6-5 and J is TRBJ2-3; unclear D gene. Trimming stripped 6 bases from V and 4 bases from J, with 11 bases between. Germline V gene lookup returns CDR1 MNHEY and CDR2 SVGAGI. The CDR3 contains 13 residues. CDR3 coding DNA: TGTGCCAGCAGCTTCCGCCTCCCAGATACGCAGTATTTT. As protein: CASSFRLPDTQYF.

This sequence joins TRBV4-1 and TRBJ1-2, with a tentative D call TRBD1 (5 bases). V was shortened by 0 bases and J by 4 bases, with 9 bases between the two germline ends. CDR1 and CDR2 (germline): MGHRA, YSYEKL. The CDR3 has 14 amino acids. CDR3 amino acids: CASSQDRQSYGYTF. In DNA form, the CDR3 reads TGCGCCAGCAGCCAAGATAGACAGAGCTATGGCTACACCTTC.

The CDR3 DNA follows: TGTGCCAGCAGCTTTTTGTCGGCGGGGGCCAACGTCCTGACTTTC. Protein product: CASSFLSAGANVLTF. The chain uses TRBV13 and TRBJ2-6; D uncertain. The CDR3 contains 15 residues. Trimming cost V 3 bases and J 4 bases, with 10 bases left between them. Germline lookup yields CDR1 PRHDT and CDR2 FYEKMQ (reference sequence).